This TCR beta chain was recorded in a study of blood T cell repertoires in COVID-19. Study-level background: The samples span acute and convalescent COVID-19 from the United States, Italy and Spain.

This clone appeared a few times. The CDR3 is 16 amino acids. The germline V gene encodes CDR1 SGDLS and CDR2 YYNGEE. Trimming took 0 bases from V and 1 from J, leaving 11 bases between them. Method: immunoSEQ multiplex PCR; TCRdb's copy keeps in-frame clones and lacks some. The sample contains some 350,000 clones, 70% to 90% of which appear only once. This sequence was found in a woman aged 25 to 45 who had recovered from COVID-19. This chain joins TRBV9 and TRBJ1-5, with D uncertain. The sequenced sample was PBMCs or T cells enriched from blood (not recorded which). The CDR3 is CASSVVTPRSNQPQHF. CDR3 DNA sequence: TGTGCCAGCAGCGTAGTGACTCCACGCAGCAATCAGCCCCAGCATTTT. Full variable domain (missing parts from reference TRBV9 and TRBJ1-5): DSGVTQTPKHLITATGQRVTLRCSPRSGDLSVYWYQQSLDQGLQFLIQYYNGEERAKGNILERFSAQQFPDLHSELNLSSLELGDSALYFCASSVVTPRSNQPQHFGDGTRLSIL.